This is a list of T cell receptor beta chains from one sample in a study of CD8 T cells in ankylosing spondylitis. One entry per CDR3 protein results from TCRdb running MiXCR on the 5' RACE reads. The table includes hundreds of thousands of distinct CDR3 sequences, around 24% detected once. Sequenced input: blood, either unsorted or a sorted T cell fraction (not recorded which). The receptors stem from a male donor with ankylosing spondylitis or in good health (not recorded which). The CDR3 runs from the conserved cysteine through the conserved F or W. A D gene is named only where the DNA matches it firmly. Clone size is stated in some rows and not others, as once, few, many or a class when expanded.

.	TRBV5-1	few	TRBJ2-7	TGCGCCAGCCAACGGGACAACTACGAGCAGTACTTC	CASQRDNYEQYF
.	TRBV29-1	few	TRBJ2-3	TGCAGCGTTGAAGAAGCACGAGCCGGGAGGGGGCGGACAGATACGCAGTATTTT	CSVEEARAGRGRTDTQYF
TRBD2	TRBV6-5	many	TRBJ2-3	TGTGCCAGCAGCTCCTCCGGACTAGCGGGAGGTACGCAGTATTTT	CASSSSGLAGGTQYF
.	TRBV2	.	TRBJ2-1	TGTGCCAGCAAGGCGCAAGGCGATGAGCAGTTCTTC	CASKAQGDEQFF
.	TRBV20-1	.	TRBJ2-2	TGCAGTGCTAGAAGTTTTCGGACGAACACCGGGGAGCTGTTTTTT	CSARSFRTNTGELFF
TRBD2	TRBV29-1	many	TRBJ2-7	TGCAGCGTTGTCGGGCTAGCGGGATCTGAGCAGTACTTC	CSVVGLAGSEQYF
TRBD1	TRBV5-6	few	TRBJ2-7	TGTGCCAGCAGCTTCGACAGGGGGCGAGGGGAGCAGTACTTC	CASSFDRGRGEQYF
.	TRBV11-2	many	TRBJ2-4	TGTGCCAGCAGCCCACAGAACAAAAACATTCAGTACTTC	CASSPQNKNIQYF
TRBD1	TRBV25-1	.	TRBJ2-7	TGTGCCAGCCAACCCGGGACAGGGTATGGCGAGCAGTACTTC	CASQPGTGYGEQYF
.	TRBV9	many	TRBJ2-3	TGTGCCAGCAGCGTAAGCGGAGCGTCGGTAGATACGCAGTATTTT	CASSVSGASVDTQYF
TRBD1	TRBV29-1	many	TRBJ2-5	TGCAGCGTTGATCTTCAGGGGCGCAGGGGGCGAGAGACCCAGTACTTC	CSVDLQGRRGRETQYF
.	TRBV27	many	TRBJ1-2	TGTGCCAGTCGCTTGGGTATCAACTATGGCTACACCTTC	CASRLGINYGYTF
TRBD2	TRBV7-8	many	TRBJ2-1	TGTGCCAGCAGCTTCGCGGGAGGCGCTGAGCAGTTCTTC	CASSFAGGAEQFF
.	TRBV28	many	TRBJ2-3	TGTGCCAGCAGTTTATTAACGAGGGCCGATACGCAGTATTTT	CASSLLTRADTQYF
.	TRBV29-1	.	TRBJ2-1	TGCAGCGTTGACACCCCTGGCTCCTACAATGAGCAGTTCTTC	CSVDTPGSYNEQFF
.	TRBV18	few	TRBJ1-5	TGTGCCAGCTCACAATCGGGTAGCAATCAGCCCCAGCATTTT	CASSQSGSNQPQHF
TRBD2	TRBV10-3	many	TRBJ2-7	TGTGCCATCAGTGCTTCCCATAGCGGGAGGGCCCCGGACGAGCAGTACTTC	CAISASHSGRAPDEQYF
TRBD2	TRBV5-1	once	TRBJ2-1	TGCGCCAGCGGCTTGCGAGCGGGACTAGCGGGATCCTCCTACAATGAGCAGTTCTTC	CASGLRAGLAGSSYNEQFF
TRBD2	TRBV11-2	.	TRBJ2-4	TGTGCCAGCAGCTTAGAGGTAGTGGGACTAGCAACCAAAAACATTCAGTACTTC	CASSLEVVGLATKNIQYF
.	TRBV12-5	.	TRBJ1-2	TGTGCTAGTGGAAGAGACAGCCTCTATGGCTACACCTTC	CASGRDSLYGYTF
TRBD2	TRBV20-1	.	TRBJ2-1	TGCAGTGCTAGGACTAGCGGGAATGAGCAGTTCTTC	CSARTSGNEQFF
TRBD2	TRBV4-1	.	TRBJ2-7	TGCGCCAGCAGCCAGGCCCCTGGGACTAGCAGCTACGAGCAGTACTTC	CASSQAPGTSSYEQYF
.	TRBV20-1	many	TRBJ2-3	TGCAGTGCTAGAGATTCCGGGGGCGGCACAGATACGCAGTATTTT	CSARDSGGGTDTQYF
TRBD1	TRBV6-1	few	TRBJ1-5	TGTGCCAGCAGTGTGGACAGGCGTGATCCCAATCAGCCCCAGCATTTT	CASSVDRRDPNQPQHF
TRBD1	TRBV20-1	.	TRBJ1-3	TGCAGTGCTACAACCGCTGGACAGGAAGGGTACGGAAACACCATATATTTT	CSATTAGQEGYGNTIYF
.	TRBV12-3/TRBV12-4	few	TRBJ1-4	TGTGCCGGGGGCGGTTCGGCTAATGAAAAACTGTTTTTT	CAGGGSANEKLFF
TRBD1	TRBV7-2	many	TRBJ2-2	TGTGCCAGCAGCACGGACAGGGTCCTTCTCGGCGGGGAGCTGTTTTTT	CASSTDRVLLGGELFF
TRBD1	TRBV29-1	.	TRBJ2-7	TGCAGCGTGATGACAGGGGGTTTTGAGCAGTACTTC	CSVMTGGFEQYF
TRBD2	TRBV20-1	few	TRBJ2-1	TGCGGGGGCTTAGCGGGGATCTACAATGAGCAGTTCTTC	CGGLAGIYNEQFF
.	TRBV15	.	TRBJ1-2	TGTGCCACCAGCACTAGTCCGGCGGCCGGCTACACCTTC	CATSTSPAAGYTF
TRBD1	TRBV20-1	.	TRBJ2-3	TGCAGTGCTAGTGCGCAGGGGGAGTCAGATACGCAGTATTTT	CSASAQGESDTQYF
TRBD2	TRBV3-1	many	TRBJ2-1	TGTGCCAGCAGCCAAGTTCCGACTAGCGGGCTGGGTGAGCAGTTCTTC	CASSQVPTSGLGEQFF
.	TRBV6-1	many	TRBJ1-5	TGTGCCAGCAGTGAAGCCTGGTATAGCAATCAGCCCCAGCATTTT	CASSEAWYSNQPQHF
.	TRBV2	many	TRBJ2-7	TGTGCCAGCAGCGAGCAGGAGGGGTTCGAGCAGTACTTC	CASSEQEGFEQYF
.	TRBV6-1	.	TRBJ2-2	TGTGCCAGCAGGGACGTCAGGGCTGGGACCGGGGAGCTGTTTTTT	CASRDVRAGTGELFF
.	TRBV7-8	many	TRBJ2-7	TGTGCCAGCAGCTTAGGCGGGCTTAGCTCCTACGAGCAGTACTTC	CASSLGGLSSYEQYF
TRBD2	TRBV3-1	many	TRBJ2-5	TGTGCCAGCAGCCAAGATTGGGCTAGCGGACGACAGGAGACCCAGTACTTC	CASSQDWASGRQETQYF
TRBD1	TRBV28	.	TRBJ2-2	TGTGCCAGCAGTCCAGGGGGCTTGAACACCGGGGAGCTGTTTTTT	CASSPGGLNTGELFF
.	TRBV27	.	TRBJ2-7	TGTGCCAGCGCGTCGGGACACTTCTACGAGCAGTACTTC	CASASGHFYEQYF
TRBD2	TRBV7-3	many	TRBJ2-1	TGTGCCAGCAGCACCGCTAGCGGGGGGTCCTACAATGAGCAGTTCTTC	CASSTASGGSYNEQFF
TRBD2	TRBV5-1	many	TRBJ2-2	TGCGCCAGCAGCCCTTCTAGCGGGAGTTTCCCCGGGGAGCTGTTTTTT	CASSPSSGSFPGELFF
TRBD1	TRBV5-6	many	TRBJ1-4	TGTGCCAGCAGGTCGACAGGGGACGAGGAAAAACTGTTTTTT	CASRSTGDEEKLFF